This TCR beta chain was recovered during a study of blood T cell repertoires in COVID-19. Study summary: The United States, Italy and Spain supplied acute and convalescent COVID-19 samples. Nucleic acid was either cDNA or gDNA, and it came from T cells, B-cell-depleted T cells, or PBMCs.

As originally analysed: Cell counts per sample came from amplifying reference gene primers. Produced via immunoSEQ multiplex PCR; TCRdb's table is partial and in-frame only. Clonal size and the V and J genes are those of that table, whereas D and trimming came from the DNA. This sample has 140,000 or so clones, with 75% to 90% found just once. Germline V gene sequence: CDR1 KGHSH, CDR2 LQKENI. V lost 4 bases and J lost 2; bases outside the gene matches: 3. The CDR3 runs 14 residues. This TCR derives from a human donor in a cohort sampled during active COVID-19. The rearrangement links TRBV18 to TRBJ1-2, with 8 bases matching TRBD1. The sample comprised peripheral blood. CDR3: CASSQGQGNYGYTF. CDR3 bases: TGTGCCAGCTCACAAGGACAGGGAAACTATGGCTACACCTTC.